Here is one T cell receptor beta chain with its context. The antigen is not known. Assay used: immunoSEQ multiplex PCR; TCRdb lists only in-frame clones, some missing. The sample has roughly 29,000 clones, about 88% seen once. Tumor samples were taken before definitive surgery or chemotherapy. The entry originates in a study of high-grade serous ovarian cancer treatment subgroups. Broader study findings: Different patients shared almost no repertoire; same-patient tumors shared roughly 0.11 to 0.85.

This sequence originates from a human donor with high-grade serous ovarian cancer. The sample comprised tumor tissue.

The CDR3 spells CASSEVLSGGGELFF. The CDR3 nucleotides are TGTGCCAGCAGTGAAGTTCTAAGCGGGGGCGGGGAGCTGTTTTTT. The chain combines TRBV2 with TRBJ2-2; TRBD2 matches 8 bases. Trimming at V came to 1 base and at J to 7 bases, leaving 5 bases not matched to a gene. Germline loops: CDR1 SNHLY, CDR2 FYNNEI. The CDR3 runs 15 residues.